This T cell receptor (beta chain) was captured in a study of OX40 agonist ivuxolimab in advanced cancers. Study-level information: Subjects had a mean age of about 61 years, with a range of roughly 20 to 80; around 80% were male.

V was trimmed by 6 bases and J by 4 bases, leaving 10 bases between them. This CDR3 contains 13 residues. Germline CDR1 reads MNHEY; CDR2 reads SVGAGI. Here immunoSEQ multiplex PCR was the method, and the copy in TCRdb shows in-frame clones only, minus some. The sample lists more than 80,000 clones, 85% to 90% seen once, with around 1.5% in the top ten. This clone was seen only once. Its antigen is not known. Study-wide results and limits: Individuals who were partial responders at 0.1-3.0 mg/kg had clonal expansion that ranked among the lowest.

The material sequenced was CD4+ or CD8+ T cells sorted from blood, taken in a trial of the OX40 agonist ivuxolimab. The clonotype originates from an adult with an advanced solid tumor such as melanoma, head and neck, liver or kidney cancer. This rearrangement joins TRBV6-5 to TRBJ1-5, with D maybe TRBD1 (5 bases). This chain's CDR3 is CASRRDVNQPQHF. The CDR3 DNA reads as TGTGCCAGCAGAAGGGACGTGAATCAGCCCCAGCATTTT.